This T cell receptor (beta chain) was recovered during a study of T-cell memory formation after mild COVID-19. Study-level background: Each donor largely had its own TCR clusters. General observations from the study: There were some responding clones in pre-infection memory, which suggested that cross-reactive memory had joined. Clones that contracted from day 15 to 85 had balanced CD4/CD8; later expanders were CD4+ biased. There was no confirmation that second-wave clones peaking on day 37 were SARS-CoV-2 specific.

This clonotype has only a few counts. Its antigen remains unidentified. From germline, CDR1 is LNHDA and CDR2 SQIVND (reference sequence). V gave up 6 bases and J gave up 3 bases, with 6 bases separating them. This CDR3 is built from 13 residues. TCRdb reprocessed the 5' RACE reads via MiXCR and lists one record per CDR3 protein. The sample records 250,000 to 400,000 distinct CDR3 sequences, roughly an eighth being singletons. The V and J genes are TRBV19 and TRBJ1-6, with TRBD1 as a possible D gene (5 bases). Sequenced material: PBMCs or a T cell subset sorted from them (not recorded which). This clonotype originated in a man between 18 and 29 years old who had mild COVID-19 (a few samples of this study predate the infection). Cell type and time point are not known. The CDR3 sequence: CASSDSYNSPLHF. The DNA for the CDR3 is TGTGCCAGTAGCGACAGCTATAATTCACCCCTCCACTTT. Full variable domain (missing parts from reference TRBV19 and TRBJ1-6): DGGITQSPKYLFRKEGQNVTLSCEQNLNHDAMYWYRQDPGQGLRLIYYSQIVNDFQKGDIAEGYSVSREKKESFPLTVTSAQKNPTAFYLCASSDSYNSPLHFGNGTRLTVT.